This TCR beta chain derives from a study of blood T cell repertoires in COVID-19. Study in general: The analysed material was cDNA or gDNA that came from T cells, B-cell-depleted T cells, or PBMCs.

The germline V gene encodes CDR1 DFQATT and CDR2 SNEGSKA (reference sequence). The V end was cut by 3 bases, the J end by 0 bases, with 10 bases between. There are 14 residues in the CDR3. As handled by the study authors: Estimated nucleated cell counts came from reference gene primer amplification. Measured with immunoSEQ multiplex PCR; TCRdb has only the in-frame clones, and not every one. V, J and clone size reflect that table, while D and trimming were determined from the DNA. The sample has a few hundred thousand clones, roughly nine tenths seen once. The source material was peripheral blood. The rearrangement joins TRBV20-1 to TRBJ2-3; possible D gene TRBD2, 5 bases. The clonotype comes from a man in his sixties with acute or convalescent COVID-19. CDR3 nucleotides: TGCAGTGCTAGTCCTAGCCCGAGCACAGATACGCAGTATTTT. Its translation: CSASPSPSTDTQYF.